This TCR beta chain was identified during a study of regulatory T cells in long-lasting Graves disease (dated by TCRdb to about 2021). Notes on the research overall: Persistent Graves' disease was defined as persistently positive TSH receptor autoantibodies together with antithyroid drug treatment for over 5 years. On average, persistent Graves' disease patients in the clinical cohort had been on antithyroid drugs for around ten years. The study took place in China and was registered as a clinical trial. A total of 33 samples were covered by TCR sequencing, comprising roughly 13 persistent and around 20 newly diagnosed Graves' disease patients. This study used TCR sequencing and RNA sequencing of peripheral blood to compare persistent Graves' disease patients against newly diagnosed Graves' disease patients. The research as a whole found: Compared with newly diagnosed patients, patients with persistent Graves' disease had lower TCR Shannon entropy and fewer highly expanded clones, which suggests clonal expansion. Sequencing and analysis were limited to the TCR beta chain. The small sample size was acknowledged by the authors as a limitation that may reduce accuracy. A larger number of public clonotypes was shared among persistent patients (around 2,500) than among newly diagnosed patients (around 880). Persistent disease showed preferential use of TRBV28, TRBJ1-2 and TRBJ2-5, whereas newly diagnosed disease favored TRBV20-1 and TRBJ2-1. Peripheral blood alone was examined, since thyroid tissue, which constituted the primary lesion, could not be accessed.

The sample holds many counts of this clonotype. Its antigen target is currently unknown. Qualities for individual bases were not recorded, and no much larger clone is one base off. The library was built by means of multiplex PCR. TCRdb shows the sequencer as Illumina HiSeq 4000. iRepertoire HTBI primers and Arm-PCR amplification of CDR3 regions were used to construct TCR beta libraries. PCR products were gel purified before sequencing. Under the source paper's analysis protocol: Gene usage analysis of CDR3 amino acid clonotypes used the roughly 62 TRBV and 14 to 15 TRBJ segments found across samples. COPE and FqMerger were used to merge filtered high-quality paired reads into contigs. Contigs were aligned with BLAST to IMGT TRBV, TRBD and TRBJ reference genes, and CDR3 was defined per IMGT. Any clonotype with a frequency above 0.1% was classified as a highly expanded clone. Shannon entropy was used to measure repertoire diversity, and the Gini coefficient was used to measure V-J evenness. Public clonotypes were defined as clonotypes shared by more than one individual. TCRdb itself trimmed the public reads at Q25 with fastp, ran MiXCR and retained productive beta chains. Rows merge per CDR3 protein into single entries with the most common DNA and genes. V and J calls and clone size were set by TCRdb, not the authors. Recorded for this sample are roughly 500,000 distinct CDR3 sequences; around 21% of them occurred a single time. 7.8% of the sample is taken by the ten largest.

Per the publication, the time point label means: persistent/refractory GD, antithyroid drugs over 5 years with positive TRAb. RNA was extracted from PBMCs in TRIzol for both TCR sequencing and RNA sequencing. The diagnosis of Graves' disease was made according to American Thyroid Association guidelines. Recruitment of patients was carried out at an endocrinology department in Xi'an, China. Each patient gave approximately 10 milliliters of peripheral blood, collected in an EDTA anticoagulant tube. Ficoll Paque Plus density gradient separation was used to isolate PBMCs, and no further T cell sorting was performed. An Agilent 2100 Bioanalyzer and agarose gel were used to assess RNA quality, and a NanoDrop 2000 was used to measure RNA concentration. Reading the germline V gene (reference sequence) gives CDR1 GTSNPN and CDR2 SVGIG. Reading from cysteine to phenylalanine, the CDR3 counts 12 amino acids. The read is trimmed to its CDR3 DNA, 36 bases read in frame from base 1. The trim is 1 base for V and 6 bases for J, with a gap of 10 bases between the germline ends.

This chain is built from TRBV30 and TRBJ2-7; matching of 5 bases hints at TRBD2 as the D gene. Specimen: peripheral blood mononuclear cells (PBMCs), collected when the disease was refractory, from a patient treated with antithyroid drugs. The origin of this receptor is a female donor with Graves disease. The nucleotide sequence reads TGTGCCTGGAGTGATGGGAGTTCCGAGCAGTACTTC. Translated, it reads CAWSDGSSEQYF. Reference TRBV30 and TRBJ2-7 proteins supply the regions before and after the CDR3; the full variable domain is: SQTIHQWPATLVQPVGSPLSLECTVEGTSNPNLYWYRQAAGRGLQLLFYSVGIGQISSEVPQNLSASRPQDRQFILSSKKLLLSDSGFYLCAWSDGSSEQYFGPGTRLTVT.